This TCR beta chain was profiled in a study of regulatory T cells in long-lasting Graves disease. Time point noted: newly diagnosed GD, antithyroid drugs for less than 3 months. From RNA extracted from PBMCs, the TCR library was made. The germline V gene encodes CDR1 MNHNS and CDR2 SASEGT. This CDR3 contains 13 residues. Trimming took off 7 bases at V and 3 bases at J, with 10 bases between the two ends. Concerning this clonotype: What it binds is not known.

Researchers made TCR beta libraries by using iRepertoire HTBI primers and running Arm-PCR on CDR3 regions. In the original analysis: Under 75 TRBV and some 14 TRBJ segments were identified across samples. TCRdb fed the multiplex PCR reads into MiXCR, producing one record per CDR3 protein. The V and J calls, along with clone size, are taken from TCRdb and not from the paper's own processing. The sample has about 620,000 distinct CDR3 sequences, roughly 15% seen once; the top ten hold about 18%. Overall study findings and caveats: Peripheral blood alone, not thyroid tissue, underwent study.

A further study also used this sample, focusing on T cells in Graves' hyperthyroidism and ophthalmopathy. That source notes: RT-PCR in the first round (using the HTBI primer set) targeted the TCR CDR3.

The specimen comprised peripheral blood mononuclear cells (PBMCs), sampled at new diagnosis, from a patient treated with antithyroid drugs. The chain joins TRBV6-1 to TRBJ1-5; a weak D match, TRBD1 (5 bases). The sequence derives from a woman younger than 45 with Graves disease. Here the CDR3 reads CASIRQPNQPQHF. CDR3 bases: TGTGCCAGCATCCGACAGCCCAATCAGCCCCAGCATTTT.